Ten or more counts support the clone carrying this T cell receptor beta chain. Unique molecular identifiers were present on the cDNA, and a universal primer site came from template switching. Via MiXCR, TCRdb re-called the 5' RACE reads, giving one row per CDR3 protein. This sample has about 240,000 distinct CDR3 sequences, with 10% to 15% found just once. The data are from a study of identical twins. V trimming: 1 base; J trimming: 9 bases; junction bases outside the gene matches: 14. CDR1 is LGHDT, CDR2 YNNKEL, per germline (reference sequence). This CDR3 contains 17 residues. The sample also formed part of further work on yellow fever vaccine responses in identical twins.

The chain has TRBV3-1 and TRBJ2-1, with 8 bases identical to TRBD2. The source of this sequence is a young woman in good health. What was sequenced was memory (CD45RO+) T cells sorted from blood. CDR3 in DNA: TGTGCCAGCAGCCAAGTTAGCGGGATAACAGGGCTTTTTGAGCAGTTCTTC. Translation gives CASSQVSGITGLFEQFF.